This T cell receptor beta chain stems from a study of human T cells and chemical hapten exposure (dated by TCRdb to the early 2020s). A note on the overall study: For sensitization, 2% DPC in acetone was applied to a 2 cm by 2 cm area of upper inner arm skin. Blood for TCR sequencing was provided by twenty-nine alopecia patients at one to four time points (pre-sensitization, 2, 6 and 24 weeks). Alopecia areata with under or over 50% scalp involvement, alopecia totalis and alopecia universalis were represented in the patient cohort, which was mostly female. Patch testing on the upper back used Finn chambers containing 0.01% DPC, with scoring done after 6 days according to International Contact Dermatitis Research Group standards. Blood was sampled from patients pre-sensitization (week 0) and at 2, 6 and about 24 weeks after DPC sensitization. Peripheral blood TCR repertoire changes were tracked in vivo in alopecia patients during primary and secondary sensitization to the hapten diphenylcyclopropenone (DPC). Libraries were pooled for sequencing, and variation in per-sample TCR yields was attributed mainly to small differences in library volumes within the pool. Throughout the approximately 25-week study period, patients were also given weekly therapeutic DPC doses on the scalp.

Paper-wide results and their limitations: The number of TCRs above 1 in 1000 frequency did not change with DPC sensitization; there was no evidence of global repertoire structure alterations. A positive correlation was found between the number of PT1 expanded TCRs and patch test score, with significance reached at thresholds 8, 16 and 32 but not 4. Expanded TCRs formed significantly more large CDR3 similarity clusters than pre-sensitization or healthy control sets, consistent with antigen-driven responses. Because all patients had alopecia, a presumed autoimmune disease, the immune response of the patients might differ from that of healthy individuals. Repeated subsampling changed both the strength of the expansion versus patch-test correlation and the threshold at which the correlation became significant.

Libraries were built with RACE. The sequencing machine was a NextSeq 500. During library preparation, unique molecular identifiers were attached to individual cDNA molecules so that TCRs could be counted in a quantitative, reproducible way. For every blood RNA sample, sequencing covered both the TCR alpha and TCR beta chains. Turning to the authors' computational methods: Samples had a median of 95,638 TCRs, with a range from about 20,000 to 690,600. V, J and CDR3 annotation of the TCR reads was performed with the Decombinator software suite. To make PS versus PT1 abundance plots, every sample was subsampled to the same number of TCRs (28,000). Expanded TCRs were defined as absent before sensitization and observed at least eight times at the 2-week time point. In TCRdb, the public reads were trimmed at Q25 with fastp and aligned with MiXCR, with productive beta chains retained. Each record represents a unique CDR3 protein, reported with the most common genes and DNA among its rows. These V and J calls originate from TCRdb's pipeline instead of the authors' own analysis. The sample table contains 300,000 to 450,000 distinct CDR3 sequences; only one count was recorded for approximately 5.1% of them. The ten largest account for over 2% of the sample.

Explained via the paper, the time point label denotes: patch test 1, 2 weeks after DPC sensitization. The sample's treatment or condition label, in plain terms: therapeutic diphenylcyclopropenone sensitization with weekly scalp DPC. At every patch-test visit, the blood draw took place before the patch test was put on. To be eligible, patients had to be aged 18 to 70, diagnosed with alopecia and judged suitable for DPC therapy, while pregnant patients were excluded. Total RNA was extracted from unfractionated whole blood that had been collected in Tempus Blood RNA tubes. About this clonotype itself: What this receptor recognizes is not known. A junction end diverges from the germline sequence, so it may reflect a read error.

Taken from cysteine to phenylalanine, the CDR3 has 15 residues. The retained sequence is limited to the CDR3, 45 bases, with the frame set at the first base. The CDR1 and CDR2 encoded by the germline V gene are MDHEN and SYDVKM. The chain is encoded by TRBV28 joined to TRBJ2-3; TRBD2 aligns with 12 central bases. The TCR was taken from a woman aged 45-59 years with alopecia areata. Some clones in this sample may be carry-over from other donors' samples. Sequencing used whole blood, obtained in connection with sensitization to the hapten diphenylcyclopropenone (DPC). The DNA sequence is TGTGCCAGCAGTCCTAGCGGGGGGGCTTCCGATACGGAGTATTTT. Translated, this gives CASSPSGGASDTEYF. Extended through the reference TRBV28 and TRBJ2-3 proteins, this CDR3 yields the full variable domain: DVKVTQSSRYLVKRTGEKVFLECVQDMDHENMFWYRQDPGLGLRLIYFSYDVKMKEKGDIPEGYSVSREKKERFSLILESASTNQTSMYLCASSPSGGASDTEYFGPGTRLTVL.